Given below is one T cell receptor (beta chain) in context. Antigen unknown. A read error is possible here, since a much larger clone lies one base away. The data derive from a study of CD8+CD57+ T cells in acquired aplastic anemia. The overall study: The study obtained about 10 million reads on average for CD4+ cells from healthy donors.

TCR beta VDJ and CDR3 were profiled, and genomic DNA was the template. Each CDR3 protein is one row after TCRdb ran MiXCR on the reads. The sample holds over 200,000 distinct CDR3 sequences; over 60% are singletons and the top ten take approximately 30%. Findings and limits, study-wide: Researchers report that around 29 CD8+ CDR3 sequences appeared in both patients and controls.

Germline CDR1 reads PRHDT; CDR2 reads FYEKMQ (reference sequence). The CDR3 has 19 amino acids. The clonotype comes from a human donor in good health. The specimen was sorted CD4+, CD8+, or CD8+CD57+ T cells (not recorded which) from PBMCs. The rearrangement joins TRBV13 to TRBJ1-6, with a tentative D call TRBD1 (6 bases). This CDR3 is CASSSRTRDTSSYNSPLRF. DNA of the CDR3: TGTGCCAGCAGCTCGAGGACTCGGGACACGAGCTCCTATAATTCACCCCTCCGCTTT.